A single sample gave rise to the 23 T cell receptor beta chains below, sequenced in a study of monozygotic twins with inflammatory bowel disease (dated by TCRdb to about 2019). Libraries were constructed by 5' RACE. The sequencer listed for this sample is Illumina HiSeq 2500. TCRdb reprocessed the raw reads; every CDR3 protein sequence is a single record, and DNA is not supplied. The table held for this sample gives approximately 400,000 distinct CDR3 sequences. The ten largest clones represent about 2.6% of the sample. The sequencing input was blood. These receptors were taken from a human donor with ulcerative colitis or Crohn's disease, or a healthy co-twin of an affected twin (not recorded which).

The chain uses TRBV5-1 and TRBJ1-4; TCRdb returns TRBD1, unconfirmable since there is no DNA. This CDR3 has 16 amino acids. Germline loops: CDR1 SGHRS, CDR2 YFSETQ. The CDR3 loop is CASSLTGSATNEKLFF.

V and J are TRBV6-1 and TRBJ2-7. This CDR3 is 15 amino acids long. In germline, CDR1 is MNHNS, CDR2 SASEGT. CDR3 sequence: CASRPTFDPSYEQYF.

This chain connects TRBV19 to TRBJ2-3; TCRdb's assignment of TRBD2 cannot be checked, as there is no DNA. The CDR3 is 17 residues long. Germline loops: CDR1 LNHDA, CDR2 SQIVND (reference sequence). The chain's CDR3 is CASSTPTSGVRTDTQYF.

V usage is TRBV24-1 and J usage is TRBJ2-1; TCRdb returns TRBD2, unconfirmable since there is no DNA. CDR1 KGHDR and CDR2 SFDVKD come from the germline V gene. The CDR3 totals 17 residues. The CDR3 protein is CATSDPAGGPGANEQFF.

The chain employs TRBV5-5 and TRBJ2-3; with no DNA, the TCRdb D assignment of TRBD1 cannot be verified. CDR1 is SGHKS, CDR2 YYEKEE, per germline (reference sequence). This CDR3 has 15 amino acids. CDR3 amino acids: CASSPDRGLADTQYF.

The V and J genes are TRBV20-1 and TRBJ2-3; TCRdb selects TRBD2, and the lack of DNA leaves this call unchecked. This CDR3 region has 15 residues. Germline CDR1 DFQATT, CDR2 SNEGSKA (reference sequence). The CDR3 is CSATGLELSTDTQYF.

The rearrangement joins TRBV6-5 to TRBJ2-3; with no DNA, the TCRdb D assignment of TRBD2 cannot be verified. CDR1 MNHEY and CDR2 SVGAGI come from the germline V gene. This CDR3 has 16 residues. CDR3 protein: CASSYGSSGASDTQYF.

This chain uses TRBV10-2 with TRBJ2-7; TCRdb returns TRBD1, unconfirmable since there is no DNA. CDR1 is WSHSY and CDR2 is SAAADI in the germline V gene. The CDR3 consists of 14 residues. The CDR3 sequence is CASREGGGDYEQYF.

V gene TRBV28 combines with J gene TRBJ2-1; TCRdb reports TRBD1, a call that lacks DNA to check it against. Per the germline V gene, CDR1 is MDHEN and CDR2 is SYDVKM. The CDR3 contains 15 residues. CDR3 region: CASSLDRGPRNEQFF.

V gene TRBV3-1 combines with J gene TRBJ1-4; TCRdb picks TRBD1, but there is no DNA to check that call. From germline, CDR1 is LGHDT and CDR2 YNNKEL (reference sequence). This CDR3 spans 15 amino acids. CDR3 in amino acids: CASSQHGQGGEKLFF.

The V gene is TRBV5-1, the J gene TRBJ1-5; as DNA is missing, the TRBD1 call by TCRdb cannot be tested. There are 14 residues in the CDR3. Looked up from germline, CDR1 is SGHRS and CDR2 is YFSETQ. CDR3: CASPFGQGYQPQHF.

V is TRBV6-1 and J is TRBJ1-2. The CDR3 has 15 residues. From germline, CDR1 is MNHNS and CDR2 SASEGT. CDR3 residues: CASIYASGGPSGYTF.

The chain joins TRBV5-1 to TRBJ2-1; the TRBD1 assignment by TCRdb is unverifiable without DNA. CDR1 SGHRS and CDR2 YFSETQ come from the germline V gene. The CDR3 has 14 amino acids. The CDR3 sequence: CASSLGGLSNEQFF.

The chain uses TRBV12-3 or TRBV12-4 and TRBJ2-2. The CDR3 has 12 residues. CDR3 sequence reads: CASSPATGELFF.

This rearrangement joins TRBV7-9 to TRBJ2-1; TCRdb outputs TRBD2, but without DNA this stays unchecked. This CDR3 is built from 16 residues. Germline CDR1 and CDR2: SEHNR and FQNEAQ (reference sequence). CDR3 protein: CASSPGRSGGGTEQFF.

This chain joins TRBV30 and TRBJ2-1; as DNA is missing, the TRBD2 call by TCRdb cannot be tested. Germline V gives CDR1 GTSNPN, CDR2 SVGIG (reference sequence). The CDR3 length is 14 residues. CDR3 sequence reads: CAWSFGGGSGEHFF.

V gene TRBV29-1 combines with J gene TRBJ2-1; as DNA is missing, the TRBD2 call by TCRdb cannot be tested. The CDR3 loop spans 16 amino acids. CDR1 is SQVTM, CDR2 ANQGSEA, per germline. The CDR3: CSVDRASGRGIEEQFF.

The chain recombines TRBV18 with TRBJ2-5; TCRdb outputs TRBD2, but without DNA this stays unchecked. The CDR3 extends over 15 amino acids. Germline assignment: CDR1 KGHSH and CDR2 LQKENI. The CDR3 region is CASSPDQAGVQTQYF.

The chain recombines TRBV19 with TRBJ2-1; checking the TCRdb D call of TRBD1 is not possible without DNA. This CDR3 region has 12 residues. The V gene's germline CDR1 is LNHDA and CDR2 SQIVND (reference sequence). This CDR3 reads CASEGGNNEQFF.

This chain uses TRBV12-3 or TRBV12-4 with TRBJ2-7; TCRdb proposes TRBD1, but this gene call is untestable without DNA. The CDR3 totals 16 residues. This chain's CDR3 is CASSFARGRVRYEQYF.

The CDR3 region is CASSLERAYEQYF. The chain is built from TRBV12-3 or TRBV12-4 and TRBJ2-7. This CDR3 contains 13 residues.

The CDR3 protein is CASSLNPDRERGYGYTF. This chain joins TRBV7-9 and TRBJ1-2; TCRdb designates TRBD1, a call that cannot be tested without DNA. The CDR3 length is 17 residues. CDR1 and CDR2 from the germline V gene are SEHNR and FQNEAQ (reference sequence).

The CDR3 loop reads CSARTHRDRGSAGGRNIQYF. The chain is built from TRBV20-1 and TRBJ2-4; lacking DNA, the TRBD1 call made by TCRdb goes unchecked. Germline V gene data show CDR1 as DFQATT and CDR2 as SNEGSKA (reference sequence). CDR3 length equals 20 residues.